This TCR beta chain was documented in a study of T cell responses to AZD1222 COVID-19 vaccine. Findings and limits, study-wide: Recipients of AZD1222 seropositive at baseline numbered only 5 to 7. Donors, mostly white British, included more females; clonal diversity was possibly underestimated.

This clone was seen only once. Its antigen is unknown. The CDR3 length is 19 residues. J was trimmed by 0 bases and V by 3 bases; bases with no gene match: 12. The germline V gene encodes CDR1 SGHNT and CDR2 YYREEE (reference sequence). Here immunoSEQ multiplex PCR was the method, and the copy in TCRdb shows in-frame clones only, minus some. The sample includes about 130,000 clones, roughly 90% of them seen just once. The TCR originated in an adult in good health. This chain links TRBV5-4 with TRBJ1-3, with 10 bases fitting TRBD1. The sequenced sample was peripheral blood, obtained on day 0 of AZD1222 vaccination. The CDR3 region is CASSSLRDRGSGSGNTIYF. The CDR3 region has the DNA TGTGCCAGCAGCTCCCTCCGGGACAGGGGAAGTGGCTCTGGAAACACCATATATTTT. Combining the CDR3 with reference TRBV5-4 and TRBJ1-3 gives the whole variable domain ETGVTQSPTHLIKTRGQQVTLRCSSQSGHNTVSWYQQALGQGPQFIFQYYREEENGRGNFPPRFSGLQFPNYSSELNVNALELDDSALYLCASSSLRDRGSGSGNTIYFGEGSWLTVV.